This is a list of T cell receptor beta chains from one sample in a study of regulatory T cells in long-lasting Graves disease. Each CDR3 protein is one row after TCRdb ran MiXCR on the multiplex PCR reads. Among 300,000 to 400,000 distinct CDR3 sequences listed, 16% were seen once. These data also formed part of another study, on T cells in Graves' hyperthyroidism and ophthalmopathy.

The sample was peripheral blood mononuclear cells (PBMCs), taken at new diagnosis, from a patient treated with antithyroid drugs. These TCRs come from a man aged 40-55 years with Graves disease. Both conserved end residues are part of each CDR3. The D gene is left open where the match is weak. Only some rows state a clone size, as once, few, many or a class for expanded clones.

v_call,cdr3_length,j_call,clone_size,d_call,cdr3_aa,cdr3_nt
TRBV4-1,15,TRBJ1-5,few,TRBD1,CASSQTQGALQPQHF,TGCGCCAGCAGCCAGACACAGGGGGCTCTTCAGCCCCAGCATTTT
TRBV3-1,14,TRBJ2-3,many,NA,CASSHAGSTDTQYF,TGTGCCAGCAGCCACGCGGGGAGCACAGATACGCAGTATTTT
TRBV20-1,13,TRBJ2-3,NA,NA,CSARASGADTQYF,TGCAGTGCTAGAGCCTCGGGGGCAGATACGCAGTATTTT
TRBV27,18,TRBJ1-2,many,NA,CASSLVRDALGRNDGYTF,TGTGCCAGCAGTTTAGTACGGGACGCCCTAGGGAGGAATGATGGCTACACCTTC
TRBV5-1,16,TRBJ2-3,many,TRBD2,CASSLAGGGPADTQYF,TGCGCCAGCAGCTTGGCGGGGGGGGGCCCCGCAGATACGCAGTATTTT
TRBV5-1,13,TRBJ1-4,many,NA,CASRVGGREKLFF,TGCGCCAGTCGTGTGGGGGGCCGAGAAAAACTGTTTTTT
TRBV5-1,15,TRBJ2-7,NA,TRBD1,CASSNLRGQGDEQYF,TGTGCCAGCAGCAATCTTCGGGGCCAGGGGGACGAGCAGTACTTC
TRBV18,16,TRBJ2-4,NA,NA,CASSPGHLIAKNIQYF,TGTGCCAGCTCACCGGGACACCTAATAGCCAAAAACATTCAGTACTTC
TRBV9,15,TRBJ2-4,many,TRBD2,CASSPSGGRENIQYF,TGTGCCAGCAGCCCCTCGGGGGGGCGGGAGAACATTCAGTACTTC
TRBV11-2,15,TRBJ2-7,many,NA,CASSLVGNTGYEQYF,TGTGCCAGCAGCTTAGTGGGAAATACCGGGTACGAGCAGTACTTC
TRBV29-1,11,TRBJ1-2,few,TRBD1,CSVGQGGGYTF,TGCAGCGTTGGACAGGGAGGCGGCTACACCTTC
TRBV7-2,16,TRBJ1-2,NA,TRBD1,CASSALQGRLDYGYTF,TGTGCCAGCAGCGCACTACAGGGGAGGTTAGACTATGGCTACACCTTC
TRBV5-1,15,TRBJ1-5,NA,NA,CASSLTGYNNQPQHF,TGCGCCAGCAGCCTTACAGGGTATAACAATCAGCCCCAGCATTTT
TRBV28,14,TRBJ2-1,many,NA,CASSISGTVNEQFF,TGTGCCAGCAGTATCTCCGGGACGGTCAATGAGCAGTTCTTC
TRBV9,14,TRBJ1-1,many,NA,CASSVGHLNTEAFF,TGTGCCAGCAGCGTGGGACACCTGAACACTGAAGCTTTCTTT
TRBV11-2,16,TRBJ2-7,many,TRBD2,CASSLLGGSGSYEQYF,TGTGCCAGCAGCTTACTCGGGGGGTCCGGTAGCTACGAGCAGTACTTC
TRBV5-1,13,TRBJ2-7,many,NA,CASLGDGSYEQYF,TGCGCCAGCCTAGGGGACGGTTCCTACGAGCAGTACTTC
TRBV3-1,14,TRBJ2-5,many,NA,CASSQDAAGKTQYF,TGTGCCAGCAGCCAAGATGCTGCAGGGAAGACCCAGTACTTC
TRBV27,18,TRBJ1-6,few,TRBD1,CASSPPWTGSSYNSPLHF,TGTGCCAGCAGTCCACCCTGGACAGGAAGCTCCTATAATTCACCCCTCCACTTT
TRBV28,16,TRBJ2-7,many,NA,CASSPSAVSPSYEQYF,TGTGCCAGCAGTCCCTCTGCGGTGTCACCGAGCTACGAGCAGTACTTC
TRBV6-1,15,TRBJ2-7,NA,TRBD1,CASSHPGQGSYEQYF,TGTGCCAGCAGTCACCCGGGACAGGGGTCCTACGAGCAGTACTTC
TRBV11-2,15,TRBJ2-2,NA,NA,CASRTYRVSTGELFF,TGTGCCAGCAGGACCTACAGGGTTAGCACCGGGGAGCTGTTTTTT
TRBV4-1,15,TRBJ1-4,NA,TRBD1,CASSRGARQGEKLFF,TGCGCCAGCAGCCGAGGTGCCCGACAGGGAGAAAAACTGTTTTTT
TRBV3-1,17,TRBJ2-3,many,TRBD2,CASSQHASGGITDTQYF,TGTGCCAGCAGCCAACACGCTAGCGGGGGAATCACAGATACGCAGTATTTT
TRBV20-1,13,TRBJ2-5,many,NA,CSARDIPRETQYF,TGCAGTGCTAGAGATATCCCGAGGGAGACCCAGTACTTC
TRBV5-1,17,TRBJ2-3,many,NA,CASRGPRTVSSTDTQYF,TGCGCCAGCAGAGGACCCCGGACAGTCTCTAGCACAGATACGCAGTATTTT
TRBV7-2,13,TRBJ2-7,NA,NA,CASSQWLSYEQYF,TGTGCCAGCAGCCAGTGGCTGAGCTACGAGCAGTACTTC
TRBV20-1,18,TRBJ2-3,many,TRBD2,CSASWGGTSGGGTDTQYF,TGCAGTGCTAGTTGGGGGGGGACTAGCGGGGGGGGCACAGATACGCAGTATTTT
TRBV30,16,TRBJ2-2,many,NA,CAWSKIRGGVGGELFF,TGTGCCTGGAGTAAAATAAGAGGAGGGGTTGGCGGGGAGCTGTTTTTT
TRBV4-1,15,TRBJ2-5,many,NA,CASSQSETLRETQYF,TGCGCCAGCAGCCAAAGTGAAACCCTAAGGGAGACCCAGTACTTC
TRBV30,16,TRBJ1-5,NA,TRBD1,CAWCPKGQSNNQPQHF,TGTGCCTGGTGTCCGAAGGGACAGTCCAACAATCAGCCCCAGCATTTT
TRBV6-1,16,TRBJ1-4,few,NA,CASSENLRGYNEKLFF,TGTGCCAGCAGTGAAAACTTGCGGGGGTATAATGAAAAACTGTTTTTT
TRBV6-9,16,TRBJ2-3,many,TRBD1,CASSYRDRDHTDTQYF,TGTGCCAGCAGTTACAGGGACAGGGACCACACAGATACGCAGTATTTT
TRBV11-2,15,TRBJ1-5,few,NA,CASSLEGASNQPQHF,TGTGCCAGCAGCTTAGAGGGGGCAAGCAATCAGCCCCAGCATTTT
TRBV6-1,20,TRBJ1-5,many,TRBD1,CASSHRPPGQNFYSNQPQHF,TGTGCCAGCAGTCACCGACCTCCGGGACAGAACTTTTATAGCAATCAGCCCCAGCATTTT
TRBV7-2,14,TRBJ2-3,many,NA,CASSLLKRSDTQYF,TGTGCCAGCAGCTTACTTAAGCGTTCAGATACGCAGTATTTT
TRBV19,12,TRBJ1-5,few,NA,CASSIGRQPQHF,TGTGCCAGTAGTATTGGGCGTCAGCCCCAGCATTTT
TRBV30,15,TRBJ2-7,few,TRBD2,CAWSRGVGGGYEQYF,TGTGCCTGGAGCCGGGGCGTGGGGGGGGGCTACGAGCAGTACTTC
TRBV5-1,16,TRBJ2-1,many,NA,CASSLRDSFSYNEQFF,TGCGCCAGCAGCTTGCGCGACAGCTTCTCCTACAATGAGCAGTTCTTC
TRBV4-3,16,TRBJ1-1,few,NA,CASSQDGRIGDTEAFF,TGCGCCAGCAGCCAAGATGGAAGGATCGGAGACACTGAAGCTTTCTTT
TRBV5-1,15,TRBJ2-2,few,TRBD1,CASTRQGPDTGELFF,TGCGCCAGCACCCGACAGGGGCCGGACACCGGGGAGCTGTTTTTT
TRBV9,19,TRBJ2-6,few,TRBD2,CASSIGASGGSSGANVLTF,TGTGCCAGCAGCATAGGAGCTAGCGGGGGGTCCTCTGGGGCCAACGTCCTGACTTTC
TRBV20-1,12,TRBJ2-5,many,NA,CSARSDQETQYF,TGCAGTGCTAGGTCAGACCAAGAGACCCAGTACTTC
TRBV28,14,TRBJ1-5,few,NA,CASRTQGQGQPQHF,TGTGCCAGCAGGACTCAGGGGCAAGGTCAGCCCCAGCATTTT
TRBV28,15,TRBJ1-5,many,NA,CASSLGGRQGQPQHF,TGTGCCAGCAGTTTAGGGGGAAGACAAGGTCAGCCCCAGCATTTT
TRBV6-2/TRBV6-3,17,TRBJ1-2,NA,TRBD1,CASSYRDRGTSVYGYTF,TGTGCCAGCAGTTACCGGGACAGGGGAACTTCGGTCTATGGCTACACCTTC
TRBV5-1,15,TRBJ2-3,many,TRBD1,CASSLLGQITDTQYF,TGCGCCAGCAGCTTGTTGGGACAGATCACAGATACGCAGTATTTT
TRBV2,16,TRBJ1-2,NA,TRBD1,CASSLDRLPYNYGYTF,TGTGCCAGCAGTCTGGACAGGTTACCGTATAACTATGGCTACACCTTC
TRBV20-1,16,TRBJ2-7,NA,TRBD1,CSAIRFHGQGSHEQYF,TGCAGTGCGATTCGATTTCACGGACAGGGCTCCCACGAGCAGTACTTC
TRBV6-1,13,TRBJ2-3,few,TRBD2,CASGERGFNTQYF,TGTGCCAGCGGAGAGCGGGGGTTTAATACGCAGTATTTT
TRBV12-3/TRBV12-4,15,TRBJ1-5,many,TRBD1,CASSLRGQGNQPQHF,TGTGCCAGCAGTTTAAGGGGACAGGGCAATCAGCCCCAGCATTTT
TRBV20-1,15,TRBJ1-4,NA,NA,CSARAPWGANEKLFF,TGCAGTGCTAGGGCCCCCTGGGGGGCTAATGAAAAACTGTTTTTT
TRBV5-6,16,TRBJ1-5,few,NA,CASSVGGGRWPQPQHF,TGTGCCAGCAGCGTCGGGGGCGGCAGATGGCCCCAGCCCCAGCATTTT